This T cell receptor beta chain was sequenced in a study of OX40 agonist ivuxolimab in advanced cancers. Study at large: Participants, roughly 80% male, averaged 60 years of age, ranging from about 23 to 80.

Generated by immunoSEQ multiplex PCR, the TCRdb table keeps only in-frame clones and is missing some. Here the sample spans around 9,900 clones, 55% to 75% being singletons. Exclusion applied to patients with autoimmune disease history or systemic immunosuppression. Germline CDR1 and CDR2: MDHEN and SYDVKM. Deletions cut 6 bases from V and 5 bases from J, with 16 bases between. This CDR3 has 14 residues. The origin of this receptor is an adult with an advanced solid tumor such as melanoma, head and neck, liver or kidney cancer. The sequences come from CD4+ or CD8+ T cells sorted from blood, collected in a trial of the OX40 agonist ivuxolimab. The chain employs TRBV28 and TRBJ2-5; maybe TRBD2 (6 bases). CDR3 bases: TGTGCCAGCAGCGGGGAACCTGGGAGGGAGACCCAGTACTTC. Its protein is CASSGEPGRETQYF.